This T cell receptor beta chain stems from a study of T cell responses to AZD1222 COVID-19 vaccine. Only in-frame clones appear in the TCRdb table, and some are missing; sequencing was by immunoSEQ multiplex PCR. This table holds about 130,000 clones, roughly 92% found once. Germline loops: CDR1 ENHRY, CDR2 SYGVKD. The CDR3 length is 13 residues. Sequences were derived from peripheral blood, sampled 28 days after the second AZD1222 dose. This clonotype originated in an adult who received the AZD1222 COVID-19 vaccine. The rearrangement uses TRBV10-3 and TRBJ2-2, with D possibly being TRBD2 (6 bases). Here the CDR3 reads CPRGEPVTGELFF. The CDR3 nucleotides read TGTCCTCGCGGGGAGCCCGTCACCGGGGAGCTGTTTTTT.